Listed here are 7 T cell receptor beta chains from one sample, sequenced in a study of T cell responses to AZD1222 COVID-19 vaccine. Some clones are missing from TCRdb's copy, which holds only in-frame ones; the method was immunoSEQ multiplex PCR. The repertoire holds 190,000 or so clones, roughly 92% seen once, with over 0.95% in the top ten. The source was peripheral blood, collected 28 days after the second AZD1222 dose. These receptors originate from an adult who received the AZD1222 COVID-19 vaccine.

The V and J genes are TRBV19 and TRBJ2-2; D gene unclear. Germline V lookup: CDR1 LNHDA, CDR2 SQIVND (reference sequence). This CDR3 has 15 residues. The germline V and J ends were trimmed by 0 bases and 4 bases, with 9 bases remaining between them. Here the CDR3 DNA reads TGTGCCAGTAGTATAGATGTGGGCGGCACCGGGGAGCTGTTTTTT. It yields the protein CASSIDVGGTGELFF.

This clone was detected a few times. The chain combines TRBV7-9 with TRBJ1-2; D perhaps matches TRBD1 (5 bases). V gave up 2 bases and J gave up 4 bases, with 14 bases separating them. The CDR3 extends over 15 amino acids. Germline-derived CDR1 and CDR2 are SEHNR and FQNEAQ (reference sequence). The CDR3 DNA follows: TGTGCCAGCAGCTTACAAGGAGACAGAAGCTATGGCTACACCTTC. Its translation is CASSLQGDRSYGYTF.

The chain links TRBV6-5 to TRBJ1-6; D is possibly TRBD1 (5 bases). Looked up from germline, CDR1 is MNHEY and CDR2 is SVGAGI. The V gene lost 0 bases and the J gene lost 6 bases, with 9 bases spanning the gap. This CDR3 has 15 amino acids. The CDR3 sequence is CASSYSGQGNSPLHF. CDR3 nucleotides: TGTGCCAGCAGTTACTCCGGGCAGGGTAATTCACCCCTCCACTTT.

This chain joins TRBV27 and TRBJ2-7; no definite D call. CDR1 is MNHEY, CDR2 SMNVEV, per germline (reference sequence). The CDR3 extends over 15 amino acids. V was shortened by 0 bases and J by 3 bases, with 12 bases between the two germline ends. The CDR3 region is CASSLSVGLNYEQYF. The CDR3, as DNA: TGTGCCAGCAGTTTATCCGTGGGTCTCAACTACGAGCAGTACTTC.

The V gene is TRBV5-1, the J gene TRBJ1-1; 12 bases are shared with TRBD1. Trimming took 1 base from V and 2 from J; bases not matched to a gene: 6. This CDR3 comprises 17 residues. Germline CDR1 and CDR2: SGHRS and YFSETQ. CDR3 loop: CASSLRGTGGPNTEAFF. The CDR3 DNA reads as TGCGCCAGCAGCTTGCGAGGGACAGGGGGCCCCAACACTGAAGCTTTCTTT.

The J gene is TRBJ1-4, the V gene TRBV11-2; tentatively, D is TRBD1 (5 bases). The germline V gene has CDR1 SGHAT and CDR2 FQNNGV. The CDR3 has 17 residues. Trimming stripped 1 base from V and 7 bases from J, with 19 bases between. As DNA, the CDR3 is TGTGCCAGCAGCTTAGGTGGCACCCAGGGATCGATTGAAAAACTGTTTTTT. Amino acid sequence: CASSLGGTQGSIEKLFF.

The rearrangement links TRBV7-9 to TRBJ1-5, with D uncertain. CDR3 size: 12 residues. With 4 bases removed from V and 4 bases from J, the gap between germline ends came to 5 bases. Germline CDR1 SEHNR, CDR2 FQNEAQ (reference sequence). The CDR3 loop is CASSYANQPQHF. In DNA, the CDR3 is TGTGCCAGCAGCTACGCTAATCAGCCCCAGCATTTT.